A single sample is the source of the 24 T cell receptor beta chains below, sequenced in a study of CD8+ T cells in alopecia areata. cDNA serving as the sequencing template came from extracted, reverse transcribed RNA. Method: immunoSEQ multiplex PCR; TCRdb's copy keeps in-frame clones and lacks some. Seen here are 110,000 to 150,000 clones, about three fifths observed once, and the top ten hold around 6.6%. The material sequenced was CD4+ T cells sorted from blood, taken at week 0. All receptors derive from a human donor with alopecia areata.

V is TRBV19 and J is TRBJ2-7; 9 bases align to TRBD1. J lost 5 bases, V lost 5 bases, and 10 bases had no gene match. CDR1 is LNHDA and CDR2 is SQIVND in the germline V gene (reference sequence). The CDR3 is made up of 15 amino acids. The CDR3 reads CASSLQGDRVNEQYF. The CDR3 DNA sequence: TGTGCCAGTAGTCTCCAAGGGGACAGGGTAAACGAGCAGTACTTC.

This chain links TRBV23-1 with TRBJ1-1; 9 nucleotides match TRBD1. TRBV23-1 has ORF status, its function being uncertain. J was trimmed by 5 bases and V by 1 base; bases with no gene match: 2. CDR3 size: 14 residues. This CDR3 is CASSQYRGQTEAFF. CDR3 nucleotide sequence: TGCGCCAGCAGTCAATACAGGGGGCAGACTGAAGCTTTCTTT.

The chain has TRBV25-1 and TRBJ1-2; TRBD1 might be the D (6 bases). The CDR3 sequence is 13 residues long. Deletions cut 6 bases from V and 1 base from J, with 9 bases between. Per the germline V gene, CDR1 is MGHDK and CDR2 is SYGVNS. In DNA, the CDR3 is TGTGCCAGCAGGGAAGGGGGTAACTATGGCTACACCTTC. It encodes CASREGGNYGYTF.

This clone was counted once. The chain employs TRBV4-3 and TRBJ2-5; 9 bases align to TRBD2. The CDR3 spans 16 residues. The ends lost 1 base at V and 4 bases at J; junction bases unmatched: 7. The V gene's germline CDR1 is LGHNA and CDR2 YSLEER. The CDR3 DNA is TGCGCCAGCAGCCAAGCGGAGGCGGGGGGGCGAGAGACCCAGTACTTC. As protein: CASSQAEAGGRETQYF.

The CDR3 nucleotides are TGTGCCACCAGCAGAGGGTCAGGGCGTGGGAATGAGCAGTTCTTC. Its translation: CATSRGSGRGNEQFF. The J gene is TRBJ2-1, the V gene TRBV15, with D tentatively TRBD1 (5 bases). The V and J ends lost 1 base and 7 bases respectively, with 14 bases between them. The CDR3 has 15 residues. Germline V gene data show CDR1 as LNHNV and CDR2 as YYDKDF (reference sequence).

In this sample, this clone turned up a few times. The chain uses TRBV5-5 and TRBJ2-2; no reliable D call. Germline V gene lookup returns CDR1 SGHKS and CDR2 YYEKEE (reference sequence). CDR3 length: 12 amino acids. The V gene lost 3 bases and the J gene lost 3 bases, with 3 bases spanning the gap. This chain's CDR3 is CASSSYTGELFF. The CDR3 DNA reads TGTGCCAGCAGCTCATACACCGGGGAGCTGTTTTTT.

CDR3 residues: CASSEGDRDVYEQYF. The DNA for the CDR3 is TGTGCCAGCAGTGAAGGGGACAGGGATGTCTACGAGCAGTACTTC. The chain is built from TRBV6-1 and TRBJ2-7, with 9 bases aligning to TRBD1. Trimming at V came to 1 base and at J to 3 bases, leaving 4 bases not matched to a gene. This CDR3 has 15 amino acids. Germline V gives CDR1 MNHNS, CDR2 SASEGT.

As DNA, the CDR3 is TGTGCCAGCAGCCAAGGGAAGGATAGCCGTCCCACCGGGGAGCTGTTTTTT. Translated, it gives CASSQGKDSRPTGELFF. The chain links TRBV4-2 to TRBJ2-2; D ambiguous. With 1 base removed from V and 4 bases from J, the gap between germline ends came to 16 bases. The CDR3 is 17 residues long. CDR1 and CDR2 from the germline V gene are LGHNA and YNFKEQ.

Comment on this clone: The same CDR3 is also encoded by other DNA sequences in this sample. The V and J genes are TRBV7-2 and TRBJ1-1; TRBD1 agrees at 10 bases. Trimming cost V 4 bases and J 4 bases; bases outside gene matches: 3. Germline V gene data show CDR1 as SGHTA and CDR2 as FQGNSA. The CDR3 is 14 residues long. The CDR3, as DNA: TGTGCCAGCAGCTCAAGGACAGGGGGCACTGAAGCTTTCTTT. Translation: CASSSRTGGTEAFF. Complete variable domain (other parts from reference TRBV7-2 and TRBJ1-1): GAGVSQSPSNKVTEKGKDVELRCDPISGHTALYWYRQSLGQGLEFLIYFQGNSAPDKSGLPSDRFSAERTGGSVSTLTIQRTQQEDSAVYLCASSSRTGGTEAFFGQGTRLTVV.

This clone was found a few times. The chain combines TRBV7-9 with TRBJ1-2; maybe TRBD1 (5 bases). V lost 4 bases, J lost 7 bases, and 13 bases lay in between. Germline V CDR1 and CDR2: SEHNR, FQNEAQ (reference sequence). The CDR3 has 13 residues. CDR3 nucleotides: TGTGCCAGCAGCTCTGACAGCCTGGGTGGCTACACCTTC. Protein: CASSSDSLGGYTF.

This chain joins TRBV2 and TRBJ1-3; D gene uncertain. The V gene lost 2 bases and the J gene lost 3 bases, with 2 bases spanning the gap. This CDR3 has 12 amino acids. Germline V lookup: CDR1 SNHLY, CDR2 FYNNEI. CDR3 sequence reads: CASSESGNTIYF. In DNA form, the CDR3 reads TGTGCCAGCAGTGAAAGTGGAAACACCATATATTTT. Complete variable domain (other parts from reference TRBV2 and TRBJ1-3): EPEVTQTPSHQVTQMGQEVILRCVPISNHLYFYWYRQILGQKVEFLVSFYNNEISEKSEIFDDQFSVERPDGSNFTLKIRSTKLEDSAMYFCASSESGNTIYFGEGSWLTVV.

Concerning this clone: The same CDR3 arises from other DNA sequences in this sample as well. The V gene is TRBV29-1, the J gene TRBJ2-5; D is unresolved. The CDR3 runs 11 residues. V lost 7 bases, J lost 4 bases, and 10 bases lay in between. Germline values: CDR1 SQVTM, CDR2 ANQGSEA. This chain's CDR3 is CSADTPETQYF. CDR3 coding DNA: TGCAGCGCCGACACTCCAGAGACCCAGTACTTC.

With respect to this clone: Other DNA sequences of this sample code for an identical CDR3. This chain uses TRBV9 with TRBJ2-1, with 8 bases fitting TRBD2. CDR3 length: 15 residues. Germline V gene data show CDR1 as SGDLS and CDR2 as YYNGEE. The junction had 2 bases not matched to a gene; V was cut back by 3 bases and J by 0 bases. CDR3 protein: CASSATSGSYNEQFF. In nucleotides, the CDR3 is TGTGCCAGCAGCGCTACTAGCGGCTCCTACAATGAGCAGTTCTTC.

V gene TRBV6-5 combines with J gene TRBJ2-5; TRBD2 agrees at 7 bases. Unmatched junction bases numbered 9, after V lost 3 bases and J lost 5 bases. The CDR3 length is 15 residues. Germline assignment: CDR1 MNHEY and CDR2 SVGAGI. CDR3: CASSYGLGGLETQYF. CDR3 coding DNA: TGTGCCAGCAGTTATGGCTTGGGAGGGTTGGAGACCCAGTACTTC.

The chain uses TRBV10-3 and TRBJ2-2, with D maybe TRBD1 (6 bases). The CDR3 totals 14 residues. Per germline, CDR1 ENHRY and CDR2 SYGVKD. The ends were cut back, 3 bases at V and 4 bases at J, with 9 bases in the middle. DNA for the CDR3: TGTGCCATCAGTGACCTACAGGGCACCGGGGAGCTGTTTTTT. This sequence encodes CAISDLQGTGELFF.

This clone has a single count. The chain is built from TRBV30 and TRBJ1-1; a possible D gene is TRBD1 (6 bases). Trimming pared 4 bases from V and 0 bases from J, leaving 9 bases between. Germline lookup yields CDR1 GTSNPN and CDR2 SVGIG (reference sequence). The CDR3 length is 13 residues. This CDR3 is CAWKGVLNTEAFF. CDR3 bases: TGTGCCTGGAAGGGGGTCTTGAACACTGAAGCTTTCTTT.

The chain couples TRBV30 to TRBJ1-5; TRBD1 matches 7 bases. Trimming at V came to 1 base and at J to 0 bases, leaving 6 bases not matched to a gene. The CDR3 covers 16 residues. The germline V gene has CDR1 GTSNPN and CDR2 SVGIG (reference sequence). CDR3 sequence (DNA): TGTGCCTGGAGTGGGGACAGCTCGTATAGCAATCAGCCCCAGCATTTT. Its translation: CAWSGDSSYSNQPQHF.

The rearrangement links TRBV10-3 to TRBJ2-3; the D gene could be TRBD1 or TRBD2 (5 bases each). Germline V gene sequence: CDR1 ENHRY, CDR2 SYGVKD. The CDR3 totals 15 residues. V dropped 0 bases and J dropped 6 bases, with 13 bases sitting between them. The CDR3 loop reads CAISESRDRPDTQYF. The CDR3 DNA reads as TGTGCCATCAGTGAGTCAAGGGACCGCCCGGATACGCAGTATTTT.

CDR3 protein: CASSQGTRTRSFYGYTF. CDR3 DNA: TGCGCCAGCAGCCAGGGGACGAGGACACGAAGCTTCTATGGCTACACCTTC. V and J are TRBV4-1 and TRBJ1-2; maybe TRBD1 (5 bases). This CDR3 is built from 17 residues. Per germline, CDR1 MGHRA and CDR2 YSYEKL. With 3 bases removed from V and 4 bases from J, the gap between germline ends came to 21 bases.

This CDR3 is CASSNQGVRGTDTQYF. The CDR3 DNA reads as TGTGCCAGCTCGAATCAGGGGGTCAGGGGCACAGATACGCAGTATTTT. This chain uses TRBV27 with TRBJ2-3; 7 bases map to TRBD1. V lost 8 bases to trimming and J lost 1 base; unmatched junction nucleotides: 12. This CDR3 comprises 16 residues. Germline-derived CDR1 and CDR2 are MNHEY and SMNVEV (reference sequence).

This clone came up a few times. The CDR3 sequence: CASSLAGDSNQPQHF. CDR3 bases: TGCGCCAGCAGCTTGGCCGGGGATAGCAATCAGCCCCAGCATTTT. This chain links TRBV5-1 with TRBJ1-5; no reliable D call. The V gene's germline CDR1 is SGHRS and CDR2 YFSETQ. V was trimmed by 0 bases and J by 0 bases, leaving 7 bases between them. The CDR3 is 15 amino acids.

The rearrangement uses TRBV7-2 and TRBJ1-5; D ambiguous. Germline CDR1 is SGHTA and CDR2 is FQGNSA. With 5 bases removed from V and 2 bases from J, the gap between germline ends came to 7 bases. This CDR3 contains 13 residues. The CDR3 loop is CASSIHGNQPQHF. For the CDR3, the DNA is TGTGCCAGCAGCATCCACGGCAATCAGCCCCAGCATTTT.

The chain joins TRBV5-6 to TRBJ2-5; a weak D match, TRBD1 (6 bases). Germline V gene data show CDR1 as SGHDT and CDR2 as YYEEEE. The CDR3 is made up of 13 amino acids. Trimming pared 5 bases from V and 5 bases from J, leaving 13 bases between. The CDR3 loop reads CASRLQGEETQYF. CDR3 DNA: TGTGCCAGCAGGCTACAGGGTGAGGAGACCCAGTACTTC.

The rearrangement links TRBV6-5 to TRBJ1-6; D is undetermined. Germline-derived CDR1 and CDR2 are MNHEY and SVGAGI. The CDR3 sequence is 12 residues long. The germline V and J ends were trimmed by 6 bases and 11 bases, with 11 bases remaining between them. This chain's CDR3 is CASRDRQTPLHF. In DNA form, the CDR3 reads TGTGCCAGCAGAGACCGACAAACACCCCTCCACTTT.